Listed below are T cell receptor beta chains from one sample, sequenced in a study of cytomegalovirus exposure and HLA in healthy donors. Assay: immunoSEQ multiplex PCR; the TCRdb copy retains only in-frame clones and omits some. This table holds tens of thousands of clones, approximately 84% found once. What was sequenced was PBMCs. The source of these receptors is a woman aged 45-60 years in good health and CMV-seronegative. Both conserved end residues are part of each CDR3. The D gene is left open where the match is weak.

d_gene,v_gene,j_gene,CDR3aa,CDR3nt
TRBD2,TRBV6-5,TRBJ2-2,CASSYGLAVNTGELFF,TGTGCCAGCAGTTACGGGCTAGCGGTGAACACCGGGGAGCTGTTTTTT
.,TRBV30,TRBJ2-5,CAWSLHRNKETQYF,TGTGCCTGGAGCTTACACAGGAACAAAGAGACCCAGTACTTC
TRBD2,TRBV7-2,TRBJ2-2,CASSTRLAGGTGELFF,TGTGCCAGCAGCACCCGACTAGCGGGGGGGACCGGGGAGCTGTTTTTT
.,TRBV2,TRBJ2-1,CASGRNEQFF,TGTGCCAGCGGTCGGAATGAGCAGTTCTTC
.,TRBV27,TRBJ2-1,CASSLSTGTYNEQFF,TGTGCCAGCAGTTTAAGTACGGGAACGTACAATGAGCAGTTCTTC
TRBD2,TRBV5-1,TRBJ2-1,CASSLPGTSGNEQFF,TGCGCCAGCAGCCTCCCCGGGACTAGCGGCAATGAGCAGTTCTTC
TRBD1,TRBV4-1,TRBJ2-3,CASSHPGTGRKAEGTQYF,TGCGCCAGCAGCCACCCCGGGACAGGGCGAAAAGCAGAAGGTACGCAGTATTTT
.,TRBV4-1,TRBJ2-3,CASSHRAGTDTQYF,TGCGCCAGCAGCCACAGGGCGGGGACAGATACGCAGTATTTT
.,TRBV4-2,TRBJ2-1,CASSQALPFGGSSYNEQFF,TGTGCCAGCAGCCAAGCACTTCCCTTTGGGGGCTCCTCCTACAATGAGCAGTTCTTC
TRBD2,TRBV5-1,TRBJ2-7,CASSLSGLADSYEQYF,TGCGCCAGCAGCTTATCGGGACTAGCGGACTCCTACGAGCAGTACTTC
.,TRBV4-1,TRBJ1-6,CASSPESRNSPLHF,TGCGCCAGCAGCCCAGAGAGCCGGAATTCACCCCTCCACTTT
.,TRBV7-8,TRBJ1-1,CASSSIGSEAFF,TGTGCCAGCAGCTCCATCGGTTCTGAAGCTTTCTTT
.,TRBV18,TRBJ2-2,CASSPTRTGELFF,TGTGCCAGCTCACCGACTCGCACCGGGGAGCTGTTTTTT